One and the same sample provided the 20 T cell receptor beta chains below, sequenced in a study of T cells after yellow fever vaccination. TCRdb fed the 5' RACE reads into MiXCR, producing one record per CDR3 protein. This sample has about 260,000 distinct CDR3 sequences; roughly 3.5% occur once, and the top ten carry approximately 18%. This sample comprised PBMCs, obtained 15 days after the yellow fever booster vaccination. The receptors were sampled from a young man who received the YFV17D yellow fever vaccine.

This clonotype was detected ten times or more. The chain couples TRBV7-2 to TRBJ2-1; 13 nucleotides align to TRBD2. The CDR3 is made up of 17 amino acids. The germline CDR1 and CDR2 sequences are SGHTA and FQGNSA. V shed 5 bases, J shed 7 bases, and the junction held 11 bases outside the gene matches. CDR3 loop: CASSLGLAGASSNEQFF. The CDR3 nucleotides read TGTGCCAGCAGCCTCGGACTAGCGGGGGCCTCTTCGAATGAGCAGTTCTTC.

This clonotype was detected many times. This chain joins TRBV20-1 and TRBJ1-2; D is perhaps TRBD1 (5 bases). Germline CDR1 DFQATT, CDR2 SNEGSKA (reference sequence). The CDR3 has 12 residues. V lost 6 bases to trimming and J lost 6 bases, with 14 bases between them. The CDR3 sequence is CSARDLGDGYTF. CDR3 sequence (DNA): TGCAGTGCCCGGGACCTGGGTGATGGCTACACCTTC.

This clonotype was found many times. The chain uses TRBV6-2 or TRBV6-3 and TRBJ2-5; no reliable D call. Germline V lookup: CDR1 MNHEY, CDR2 SVGEGT. The CDR3 covers 13 residues. V lost 6 bases and J lost 2, with 10 bases in between. CDR3: CASSNSPQETQYF. CDR3 coding DNA: TGTGCCAGCAGCAACTCCCCTCAAGAGACCCAGTACTTC.

This clonotype was observed many times. The rearrangement links TRBV5-6 to TRBJ1-3; D gene uncertain. V gave up 4 bases and J gave up 0 bases, with 8 bases separating them. CDR3 length: 14 amino acids. Germline values: CDR1 SGHDT, CDR2 YYEEEE. In DNA, the CDR3 is TGTGCCAGCAGCCCTCGGGTCTCTGGAAACACCATATATTTT. Translation: CASSPRVSGNTIYF.

This clonotype was seen many times. The chain links TRBV5-1 to TRBJ2-3, with D possibly matching TRBD1 (6 bases). This CDR3 region has 16 residues. Per germline, CDR1 SGHRS and CDR2 YFSETQ. The V and J ends lost 5 bases and 1 base respectively, with 17 bases between them. The CDR3: CASSKTPGHRTDTQYF. CDR3 nucleotides: TGCGCCAGCAGTAAGACACCGGGACACCGCACAGATACGCAGTATTTT.

In its sample, this clonotype was seen many times. The rearrangement joins TRBV18 to TRBJ1-4; no clear D. V was shortened by 1 base and J by 0 bases, with 6 bases between the two germline ends. CDR1 and CDR2 from the germline V gene are KGHSH and LQKENI. This CDR3 has 15 amino acids. The CDR3 reads CASSPRRATNEKLFF. The CDR3 region has the DNA TGTGCCAGCTCACCACGGAGGGCAACTAATGAAAAACTGTTTTTT.

Turning to this clonotype: A much more abundant neighbour one base away suggests this may be a read error. The chain employs TRBV20-1 and TRBJ2-1; either TRBD1 or TRBD2 may supply D (6 bases each). CDR1 is DFQATT and CDR2 is SNEGSKA in the germline V gene (reference sequence). Between the trimmed V and J ends, which lost 6 bases and 6 bases, there was a span of 12 bases. This CDR3 contains 12 residues. The CDR3 DNA reads as TGCAGTGCGGATAGGGGGGCCAATGAGCAGTTCTTC. This encodes CSADRGANEQFF.

Ten or more counts support this clonotype. V gene TRBV5-1 combines with J gene TRBJ2-1, with D perhaps matching TRBD1 or TRBD2 (6 bases each). CDR1 and CDR2 (germline): SGHRS, YFSETQ. The CDR3 consists of 14 residues. The V gene lost 6 bases and the J gene lost 5 bases, with 15 bases spanning the gap. As DNA, the CDR3 is TGCGCCAGCACCCGCCGGGGGCCTGACAATGAGCAGTTCTTC. Its protein product is CASTRRGPDNEQFF.

This clonotype was observed at least ten times. The chain is built from TRBV7-9 and TRBJ2-1, with 12 bases that match TRBD1. CDR1 is SEHNR, CDR2 FQNEAQ, per germline (reference sequence). CDR3 length: 16 amino acids. V lost 8 bases to trimming and J lost 7 bases; unmatched junction nucleotides: 12. CDR3: CASSGWGQGARNEQFF. The CDR3 DNA is TGTGCCAGCTCCGGCTGGGGACAGGGGGCGCGGAATGAGCAGTTCTTC.

The table lists this clonotype with many counts. As DNA, the CDR3 is TGTGCCAGCAGTTACTCGGAGGGTGCGGAAAAACTGTTTTTT. Translating gives CASSYSEGAEKLFF. The rearrangement links TRBV6-6 to TRBJ1-4; D remains unclear. Between the trimmed V and J ends, which lost 0 bases and 8 bases, there was a span of 10 bases. There are 14 residues in the CDR3. CDR1 is MNHNY, CDR2 SVGAGI, per germline (reference sequence).

This clonotype was seen at least ten times. V is TRBV7-2 and J is TRBJ1-1; D is perhaps TRBD1 (5 bases). The CDR3 loop spans 12 amino acids. The germline V gene encodes CDR1 SGHTA and CDR2 FQGNSA. Trimming left V 7 bases short and J 4 bases short, with 10 bases between. The CDR3 DNA reads TGTGCCAGCAAGTGGGGGACCACTGAAGCTTTCTTT. It codes for CASKWGTTEAFF.

This clonotype was recorded many times. The chain joins TRBV5-1 to TRBJ2-5; D tentatively fits TRBD1 or TRBD2 (5 bases each). Germline CDR1 and CDR2: SGHRS and YFSETQ. V was pared by 7 bases and J by 7 bases, with 20 bases between. This CDR3 has 14 residues. The CDR3 DNA is TGCGCCAGCCGCACGGGGCCTCTGACCGGGACCCAGTACTTC. Encoded protein: CASRTGPLTGTQYF.

The sample holds many counts of this clonotype. This rearrangement joins TRBV7-2 to TRBJ2-5; TRBD1 or TRBD2 may be the D gene (6 bases each). The CDR3 has 18 residues. Germline V gene data show CDR1 as SGHTA and CDR2 as FQGNSA. V was trimmed by 5 bases and J by 0 bases, leaving 22 bases between them. The CDR3 region is CASSPGAFSGWYQETQYF. The CDR3 region has the DNA TGTGCCAGCAGCCCGGGGGCCTTTTCCGGTTGGTACCAAGAGACCCAGTACTTC.

This clonotype was observed a few times. The V and J genes are TRBV5-5 and TRBJ2-1; D is undetermined. The CDR3 covers 15 residues. Between the trimmed V and J ends, which lost 2 bases and 8 bases, there was a span of 17 bases. Germline CDR1 reads SGHKS; CDR2 reads YYEKEE (reference sequence). In DNA, the CDR3 is TGTGCCAGCAGCTTACTCGGAAGCCTAACGCATGAGCAGTTCTTC. Residues: CASSLLGSLTHEQFF.

This clonotype was observed many times. The chain recombines TRBV7-9 with TRBJ2-2; no reliable D call. The germline V and J ends were trimmed by 0 bases and 0 bases, with 8 bases remaining between them. Looked up from germline, CDR1 is SEHNR and CDR2 is FQNEAQ (reference sequence). CDR3 length: 16 residues. CDR3 coding DNA: TGTGCCAGCAGCTTAGCGACAAACGCGAACACCGGGGAGCTGTTTTTT. Translated, it gives CASSLATNANTGELFF.

This clonotype was recorded a few times. The chain recombines TRBV12-3 or TRBV12-4 with TRBJ2-1; 8 bases map to TRBD2. CDR3 length: 16 amino acids. Trimming at V came to 9 bases and at J to 0 bases, leaving 10 bases not matched to a gene. The CDR3 protein is CARPSELAASYNEQFF. CDR3 DNA sequence: TGTGCCAGACCATCGGAACTAGCGGCCTCCTACAATGAGCAGTTCTTC.

In its sample, this clonotype was seen many times. The gene calls are TRBV7-2 and TRBJ2-3; D unclear. V was shortened by 4 bases and J by 0 bases, with 8 bases between the two germline ends. Germline V lookup: CDR1 SGHTA, CDR2 FQGNSA. CDR3 length: 14 residues. This chain's CDR3 is CASSSPISTDTQYF. The CDR3 DNA follows: TGTGCCAGCAGCTCCCCGATCAGCACAGATACGCAGTATTTT.

This clonotype was seen ten or more times. The rearrangement uses TRBV20-1 and TRBJ2-2, with 9 bases fitting TRBD1. The J segment lost 11 bases and the V segment lost 1 base, leaving 2 bases of the junction unmatched. The length of the CDR3 is 12 residues. CDR1 and CDR2 from the germline V gene are DFQATT and SNEGSKA (reference sequence). Here the CDR3 reads CSARGQGGELFF. The CDR3 DNA sequence: TGCAGTGCTAGAGGACAGGGGGGAGAGCTGTTTTTT.

The J gene is TRBJ1-2, the V gene TRBV20-1, with D perhaps matching TRBD1 (5 bases). This CDR3 comprises 13 residues. V shed 4 bases and J shed 8 bases, with 17 bases lying between them. Germline-derived CDR1 and CDR2 are DFQATT and SNEGSKA (reference sequence). CDR3 nucleotides: TGCAGTGCTACGAAACTCATGTGGGGGGGCTACACCTTC. Translating it yields CSATKLMWGGYTF.

This clonotype has ten or more counts. The gene calls are TRBV7-9 and TRBJ2-7; 10 bases are a match to TRBD2. Germline lookup yields CDR1 SEHNR and CDR2 FQNEAQ (reference sequence). Trimming cost V 5 bases and J 3 bases; bases outside gene matches: 4. CDR3 length: 14 residues. CDR3 in DNA: TGTGCCAGCAGCAGACTAGCGGGTCTCTACGAGCAGTACTTC. Translated, it gives CASSRLAGLYEQYF.